Sequencing of this T cell receptor beta chain was carried out in a study of Graves' ophthalmopathy and Graves' hyperthyroidism. At the level of the study: Ahead of any treatment, peripheral blood was obtained at the initial diagnosis.

TCR beta CDR3 regions were amplified from RNA transcripts. Second-round multiplex PCR came after a first-round RT-PCR that employed HTBI primers. TCRdb re-analysed the multiplex PCR reads in MiXCR, keeping a single row per CDR3 protein. The profile covers hundreds of thousands of distinct CDR3 sequences, with 20% to 25% appearing a single time and around 3.2% taken by the ten largest. There are 14 residues in the CDR3. Trimming took 4 bases from V and 12 from J, leaving 22 bases between them. V is TRBV12-3 or TRBV12-4 and J is TRBJ2-7; D may be TRBD1 or TRBD2 (5 bases each). This TCR was recovered from a woman aged 18-30 years with stable Graves' hyperthyroidism. Material: peripheral blood. CDR3 in DNA: TGTGCCAGCAGTTCCGGGATAGGGGAAATAGATGCGTACTTC. Translated: CASSSGIGEIDAYF.